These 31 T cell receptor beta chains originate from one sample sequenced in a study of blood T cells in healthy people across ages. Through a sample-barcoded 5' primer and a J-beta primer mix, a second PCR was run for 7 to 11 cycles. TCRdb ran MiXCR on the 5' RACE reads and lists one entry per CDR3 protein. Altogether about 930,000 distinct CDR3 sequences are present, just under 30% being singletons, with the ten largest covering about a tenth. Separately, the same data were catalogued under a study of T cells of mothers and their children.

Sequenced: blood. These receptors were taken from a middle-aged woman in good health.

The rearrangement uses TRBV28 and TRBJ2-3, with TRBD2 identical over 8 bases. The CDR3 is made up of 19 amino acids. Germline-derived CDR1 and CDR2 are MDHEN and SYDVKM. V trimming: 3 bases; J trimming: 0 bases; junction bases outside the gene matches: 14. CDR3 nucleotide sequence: TGTGCCAGCAGTTTCCCAGCGGGGGCCGGACTTACTAGCACAGATACGCAGTATTTT. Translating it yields CASSFPAGAGLTSTDTQYF.

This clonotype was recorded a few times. The CDR3 loop is CASTRPPGQGAGDTEAFF. CDR3 coding DNA: TGTGCCTCCACCCGGCCCCCGGGACAGGGGGCGGGGGACACTGAAGCTTTCTTT. This chain links TRBV10-3 with TRBJ1-1, with 12 positions matching TRBD1. V lost 11 bases, J lost 3 bases, and 19 bases stayed unmatched. The length of the CDR3 is 18 residues. Germline CDR1 and CDR2: ENHRY and SYGVKD.

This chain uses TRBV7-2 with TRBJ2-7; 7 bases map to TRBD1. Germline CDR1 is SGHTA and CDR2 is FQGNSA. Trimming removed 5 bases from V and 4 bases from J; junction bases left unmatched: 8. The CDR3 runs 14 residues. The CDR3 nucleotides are TGTGCCAGCAGCCGTAGGGGGCTCCAATACGAGCAGTACTTC. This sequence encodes CASSRRGLQYEQYF.

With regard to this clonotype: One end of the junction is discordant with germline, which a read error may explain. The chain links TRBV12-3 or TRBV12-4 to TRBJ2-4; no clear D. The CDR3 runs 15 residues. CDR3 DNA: TGTGCCTGCAGTCTCGCAGGAACAGATTACGTAGGGCAGTACTTC. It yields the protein CACSLAGTDYVGQYF.

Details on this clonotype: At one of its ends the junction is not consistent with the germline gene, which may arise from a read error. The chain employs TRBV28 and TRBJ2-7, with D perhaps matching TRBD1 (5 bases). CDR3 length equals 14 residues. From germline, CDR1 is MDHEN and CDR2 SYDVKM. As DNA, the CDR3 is TGTGCCGGCAGTTTCAGGGTTAGCTCCTACGAGCAGTACTTC. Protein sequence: CAGSFRVSSYEQYF.

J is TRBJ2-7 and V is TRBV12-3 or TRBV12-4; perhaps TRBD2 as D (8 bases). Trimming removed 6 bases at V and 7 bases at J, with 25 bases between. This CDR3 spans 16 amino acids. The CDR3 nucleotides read TGTGCCAGCAGGCCCTCGGGAGGGGGCCCTTTGGGGGAGCAGTACTTC. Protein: CASRPSGGGPLGEQYF.

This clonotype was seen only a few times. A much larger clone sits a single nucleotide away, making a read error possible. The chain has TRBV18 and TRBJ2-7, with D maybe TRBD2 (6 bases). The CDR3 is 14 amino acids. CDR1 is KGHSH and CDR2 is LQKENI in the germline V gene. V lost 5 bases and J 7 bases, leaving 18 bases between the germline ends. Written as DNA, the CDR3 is TGTGCCAGCTCATCCAGGACTGGCGGGGATGAGCAGTACTTC. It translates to CASSSRTGGDEQYF.

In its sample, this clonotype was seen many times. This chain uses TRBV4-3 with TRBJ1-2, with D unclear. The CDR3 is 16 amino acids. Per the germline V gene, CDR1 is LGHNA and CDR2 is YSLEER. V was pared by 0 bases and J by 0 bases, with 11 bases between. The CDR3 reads CASSQDWAVTNYGYTF. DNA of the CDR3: TGCGCCAGCAGCCAAGATTGGGCGGTAACTAACTATGGCTACACCTTC.

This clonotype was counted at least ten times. The CDR3 loop is CASSPRGGQTGANVLTF. CDR3 sequence (DNA): TGTGCCAGCAGCCCTAGAGGGGGACAGACCGGGGCCAACGTCCTGACTTTC. V and J are TRBV9 and TRBJ2-6; 7 bases align to TRBD1. CDR1 is SGDLS, CDR2 YYNGEE, per germline. The junction had 11 bases not matched to a gene; V was cut back by 4 bases and J by 4 bases. CDR3 length equals 17 residues.

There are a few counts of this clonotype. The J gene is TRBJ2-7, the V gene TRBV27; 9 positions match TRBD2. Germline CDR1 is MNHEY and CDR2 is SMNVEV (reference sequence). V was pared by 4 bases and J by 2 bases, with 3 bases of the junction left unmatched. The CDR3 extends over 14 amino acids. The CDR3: CASSWKRGAYEQYF. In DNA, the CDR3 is TGTGCCAGCAGTTGGAAGCGGGGGGCCTACGAGCAGTACTTC.

The DNA for the CDR3 is TGTGCCAGCAGGCGAACAGGGAGTCATCAGCCCCAGCATTTT. Amino acids: CASRRTGSHQPQHF. The chain carries TRBV28 and TRBJ1-5; D may be TRBD1 (6 bases). This CDR3 contains 14 residues. V was trimmed by 6 bases and J by 5 bases, leaving 14 bases between them. Germline CDR1 reads MDHEN; CDR2 reads SYDVKM.

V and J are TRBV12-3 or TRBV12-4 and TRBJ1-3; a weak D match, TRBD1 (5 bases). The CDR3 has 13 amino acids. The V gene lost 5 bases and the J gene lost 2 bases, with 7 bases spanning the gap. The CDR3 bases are TGTGCCAGCAGTCAGGGTGCTGGAAACACCATATATTTT. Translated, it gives CASSQGAGNTIYF.

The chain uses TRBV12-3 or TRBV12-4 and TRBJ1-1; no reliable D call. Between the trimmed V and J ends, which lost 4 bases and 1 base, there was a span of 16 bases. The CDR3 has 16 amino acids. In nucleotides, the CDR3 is TGTGCCAGCAGTTGGAGGAGGACCCTCTCGAACACTGAAGCTTTCTTT. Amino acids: CASSWRRTLSNTEAFF.

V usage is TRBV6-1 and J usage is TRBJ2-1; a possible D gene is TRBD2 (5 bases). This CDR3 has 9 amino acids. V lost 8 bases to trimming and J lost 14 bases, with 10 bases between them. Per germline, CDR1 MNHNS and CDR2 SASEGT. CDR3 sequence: CASHLGEFF. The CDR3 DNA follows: TGTGCCAGCCACCTCGGGGAGTTCTTC.

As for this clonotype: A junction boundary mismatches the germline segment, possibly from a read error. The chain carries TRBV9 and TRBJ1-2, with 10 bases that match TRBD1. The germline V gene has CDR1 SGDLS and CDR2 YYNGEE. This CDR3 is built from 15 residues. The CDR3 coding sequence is TGTGCCAGCAGCGGAACTTCCGGGACAGGGGATGGCTGCACCTTC. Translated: CASSGTSGTGDGCTF.

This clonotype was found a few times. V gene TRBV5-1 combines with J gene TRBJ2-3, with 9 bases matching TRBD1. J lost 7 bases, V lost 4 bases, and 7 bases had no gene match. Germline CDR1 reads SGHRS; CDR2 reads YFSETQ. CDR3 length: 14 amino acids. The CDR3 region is CASSESGTGYTQYF. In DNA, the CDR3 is TGCGCCAGCAGCGAATCCGGGACAGGGTATACGCAGTATTTT.

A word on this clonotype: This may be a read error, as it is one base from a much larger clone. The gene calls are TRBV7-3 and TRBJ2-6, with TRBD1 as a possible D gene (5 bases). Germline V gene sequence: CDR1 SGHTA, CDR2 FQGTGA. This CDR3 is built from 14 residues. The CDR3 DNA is TGTGCCAGCAGCTTAAATTCTGGGGCCAACGTCCCGACTTTC. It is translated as CASSLNSGANVPTF.

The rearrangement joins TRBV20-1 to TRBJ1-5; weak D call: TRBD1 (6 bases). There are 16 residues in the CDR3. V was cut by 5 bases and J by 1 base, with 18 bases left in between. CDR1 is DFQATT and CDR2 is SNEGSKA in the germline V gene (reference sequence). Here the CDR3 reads CSAGKDSGASNQPQHF. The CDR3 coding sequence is TGCAGTGCTGGTAAAGACTCAGGGGCGAGCAATCAGCCCCAGCATTTT.

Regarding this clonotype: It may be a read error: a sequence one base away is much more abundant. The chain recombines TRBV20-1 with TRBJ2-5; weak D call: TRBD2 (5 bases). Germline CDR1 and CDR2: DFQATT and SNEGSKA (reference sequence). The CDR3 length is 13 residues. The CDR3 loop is CRASLVNQETQYF. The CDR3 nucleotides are TGCAGAGCTAGCCTGGTCAACCAAGAGACCCAGTACTTC.

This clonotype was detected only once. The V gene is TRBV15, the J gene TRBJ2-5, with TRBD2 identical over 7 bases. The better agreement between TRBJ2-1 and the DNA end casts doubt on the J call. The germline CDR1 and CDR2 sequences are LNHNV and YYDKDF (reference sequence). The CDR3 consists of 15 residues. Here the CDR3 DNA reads TGTGCCACCAGCAGAGGGGGAGGGGCCATTGAGACCCAGTTCTTC. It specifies CATSRGGGAIETQFF.

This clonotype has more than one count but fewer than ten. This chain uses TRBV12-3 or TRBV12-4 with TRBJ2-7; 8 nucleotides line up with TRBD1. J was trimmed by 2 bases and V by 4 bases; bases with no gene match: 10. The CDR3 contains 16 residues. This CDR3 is CASSSSRTGIPYEQYF. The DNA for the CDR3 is TGTGCCAGCAGTTCTTCCAGGACAGGGATTCCCTACGAGCAGTACTTC.

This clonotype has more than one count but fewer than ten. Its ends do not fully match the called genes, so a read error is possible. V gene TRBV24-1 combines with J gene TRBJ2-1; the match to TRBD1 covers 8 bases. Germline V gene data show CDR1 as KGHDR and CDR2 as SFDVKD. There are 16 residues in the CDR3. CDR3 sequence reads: CATSDSTGEAYNKQFF. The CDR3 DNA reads TGTGCCACCAGTGATTCGACAGGGGAGGCCTACAATAAGCAGTTCTTC.

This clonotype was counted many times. The CDR3 DNA reads as TGTGCCAGCAGCTTAGCGACAGGGGGGCTCTCCTACGAGCAGTACTTC. It encodes CASSLATGGLSYEQYF. The J gene is TRBJ2-7, the V gene TRBV7-2; 9 positions match TRBD1. V shed 0 bases, J shed 0 bases, and the junction held 3 bases outside the gene matches. The CDR3 is 16 amino acids. Germline lookup yields CDR1 SGHTA and CDR2 FQGNSA.

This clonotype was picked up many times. The chain's CDR3 is CAISARGVTDTQYF. CDR3 in DNA: TGTGCCATCAGTGCACGGGGAGTCACAGATACGCAGTATTTT. The V gene is TRBV10-3, the J gene TRBJ2-3; possible D gene TRBD2, 5 bases. V gave up 4 bases and J gave up 2 bases, with 10 bases separating them. The germline CDR1 and CDR2 sequences are ENHRY and SYGVKD. The CDR3 loop spans 14 amino acids.

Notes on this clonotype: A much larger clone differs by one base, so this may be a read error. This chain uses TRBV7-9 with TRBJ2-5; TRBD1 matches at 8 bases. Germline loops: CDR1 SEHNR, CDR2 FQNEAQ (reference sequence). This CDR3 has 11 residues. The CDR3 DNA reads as TGTTCCAGCAGCCCGACAGGGGAACAGTACTTC. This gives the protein CSSSPTGEQYF.

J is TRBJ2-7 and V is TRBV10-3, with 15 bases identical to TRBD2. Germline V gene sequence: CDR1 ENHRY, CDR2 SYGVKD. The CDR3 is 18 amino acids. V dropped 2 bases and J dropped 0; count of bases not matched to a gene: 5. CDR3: CAISEPGTSGGYSYEQYF. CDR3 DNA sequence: TGTGCCATCAGTGAGCCGGGGACTAGCGGGGGGTACTCCTACGAGCAGTACTTC.

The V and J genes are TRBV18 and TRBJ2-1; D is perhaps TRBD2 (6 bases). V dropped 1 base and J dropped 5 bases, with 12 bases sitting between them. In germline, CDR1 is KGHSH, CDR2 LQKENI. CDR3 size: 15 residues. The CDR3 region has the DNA TGTGCCAGCTCACCACAGTGGGACTTAAACAATGAGCAGTTCTTC. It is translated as CASSPQWDLNNEQFF.

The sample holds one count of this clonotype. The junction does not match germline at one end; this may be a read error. In DNA, the CDR3 is TGCGCCAGCAGGCGGACAGGGGAAGAGGCCCAGTACTTC. It encodes CASRRTGEEAQYF. The V gene is TRBV4-1, the J gene TRBJ2-5; 9 bases line up with TRBD1. This CDR3 region has 13 residues. The V gene's germline CDR1 is MGHRA and CDR2 YSYEKL.

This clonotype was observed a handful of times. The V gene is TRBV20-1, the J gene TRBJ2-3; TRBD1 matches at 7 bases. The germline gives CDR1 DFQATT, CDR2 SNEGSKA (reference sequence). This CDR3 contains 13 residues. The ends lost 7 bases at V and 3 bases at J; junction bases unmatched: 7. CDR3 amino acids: CSVRDRETDTQYF. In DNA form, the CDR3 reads TGCAGTGTCCGCGACAGGGAGACAGATACGCAGTATTTT.

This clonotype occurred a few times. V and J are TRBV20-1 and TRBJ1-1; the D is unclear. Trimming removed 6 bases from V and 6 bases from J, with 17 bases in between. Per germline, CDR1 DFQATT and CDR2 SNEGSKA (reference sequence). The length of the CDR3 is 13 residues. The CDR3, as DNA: TGCAGTGCGACCCCTCGGGCTCAGGCTGAAGCTTTCTTT. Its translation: CSATPRAQAEAFF.

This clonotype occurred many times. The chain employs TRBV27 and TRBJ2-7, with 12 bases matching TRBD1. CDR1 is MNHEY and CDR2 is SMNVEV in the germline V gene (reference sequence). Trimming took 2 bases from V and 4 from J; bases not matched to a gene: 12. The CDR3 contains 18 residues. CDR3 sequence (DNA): TGTGCCAGCAGTTTACGAACCGGGACAGGGGGCGGGTCGTACGAGCAGTACTTC. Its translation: CASSLRTGTGGGSYEQYF.